The rows below give T cell receptor beta chains drawn from one sample of a study of identical twins. TCRdb redid the calling of the 5' RACE reads with MiXCR, one entry per CDR3 protein. The sample consists of about 660,000 distinct CDR3 sequences, over 8.5% of them appearing once. These data were likewise used in another study, on yellow fever vaccine responses in identical twins.

The sample was PBMCs. The receptors come from a woman aged 18-29 years in good health. The CDR3 runs from the conserved cysteine through the conserved F or W. Fields, in order: clone size, D gene, J gene, V gene, CDR3 DNA, CDR3 protein. The D gene is left open where the match is weak. The listing skips clone size in some rows; elsewhere it reads once, few, many or a size class.

few	-	TRBJ1-6	TRBV28	TGTGCCAGCAGTCAACTTCCTTCAGGGGTCGATAATTCACCCCTCCACTTT	CASSQLPSGVDNSPLHF
-	TRBD1	TRBJ2-1	TRBV28	TGTGCCAGCGCACAGGGGGTTTACAATGAGCAGTTCTTC	CASAQGVYNEQFF
-	TRBD2	TRBJ2-7	TRBV20-1	TGCAGTGCCTCGGCGGGCCCGGGGGGAACCTACGAGCAGTACTTC	CSASAGPGGTYEQYF
few	-	TRBJ1-1	TRBV6-1	TGTGCCAGCAGCCGCACTCGACCGGCGACGGGGACTGAAGCTTTCTTT	CASSRTRPATGTEAFF
many	TRBD1	TRBJ2-3	TRBV29-1	TGCAGCGTTGTACAGGGGGCAACCACAGATACGCAGTATTTT	CSVVQGATTDTQYF
-	-	TRBJ2-7	TRBV7-9	TGTGCCAGCAGCTCTGACCTTGCTCCCTACGAGCAGTACTTC	CASSSDLAPYEQYF
-	TRBD2	TRBJ2-2	TRBV5-1	TGCGCCAGCAGCTCTGGACTAGCGGGAGTATCGGGGGAGCTGTTTTTT	CASSSGLAGVSGELFF
many	-	TRBJ2-1	TRBV15	TGTGCCACCGGTGCGGAGAGCTCCTACAATGAGCAGTTCTTC	CATGAESSYNEQFF
-	-	TRBJ1-1	TRBV6-1	TGTGCCAGCAGTGAAGACTACACTGAAGCTTTCTTT	CASSEDYTEAFF
-	-	TRBJ2-1	TRBV9	TGTGCCAGCAGCGCAGGGGGCGGGGGCTCTTCGCAGTTCTTC	CASSAGGGGSSQFF
few	-	TRBJ2-1	TRBV4-3	TGCGCCAGCAGCCAAGAGAAGGAGATTTACAATGAGCAGTTCTTC	CASSQEKEIYNEQFF
-	-	TRBJ2-4	TRBV20-1	TGCAGTGCTAGGCGGACAGCCTCGGCCCAAAACATTCAGTACTTC	CSARRTASAQNIQYF
few	TRBD2	TRBJ2-3	TRBV7-2	TGTGCCATCCGATCCCCACGGCTAGCGGGGGGAACAGATACGCAGTATTTT	CAIRSPRLAGGTDTQYF
few	-	TRBJ1-5	TRBV4-1	TGCGCCAGCAGCCCTTTACCCGTGGACAGTGCCCTGAACTATAGCAATCAGCCCCAGCATTTT	CASSPLPVDSALNYSNQPQHF
many	-	TRBJ2-1	TRBV29-1	TGCAGCGTTGAAGGGGCCAATGAGCAGTTCTTC	CSVEGANEQFF
few	TRBD2	TRBJ2-3	TRBV4-1	TGCGCCAGCAGCCAACGCCTAGCGGGAGGTGCAGATACGCAGTATTTT	CASSQRLAGGADTQYF
-	-	TRBJ2-5	TRBV4-1	TGCGCCAGCAGCCAAGATGGACGACAAGAGACCCAGTACTTC	CASSQDGRQETQYF
-	TRBD2	TRBJ2-5	TRBV30	TGTGCCTGGACCCACGGACTAGCGGGGGGGGAGACCCAGTACTTC	CAWTHGLAGGETQYF
-	-	TRBJ2-7	TRBV30	TGTGCCTGGAGTGTTAGGGACGGAATCTACGAGCAGTACTTC	CAWSVRDGIYEQYF
few	-	TRBJ2-4	TRBV7-2	TGTGCCAGCAGCTTAGCAGGGGCCGCGGCCAAAAACATTCAGTACTTC	CASSLAGAAAKNIQYF
many	TRBD1	TRBJ1-1	TRBV6-1	TGTGCCAGCAGTCCCGGGACAGGGATCCTAAACACTGAAGCTTTCTTT	CASSPGTGILNTEAFF
-	TRBD1	TRBJ1-1	TRBV29-1	TGCAGCGTCGCGGGGGACAGGGCCACTGAAGCTTTCTTT	CSVAGDRATEAFF
few	TRBD1	TRBJ2-7	TRBV11-1	TGTGCCAGCAGGATGACAGGGAAGAACGAGCAGTACTTC	CASRMTGKNEQYF
few	-	TRBJ2-7	TRBV6-7	TGTGCCAGCAGTTACTCGATAGGAACAGCTCCTCTTGCCTACGAGCAGTACTTC	CASSYSIGTAPLAYEQYF
few	TRBD2	TRBJ2-7	TRBV5-5	TGTGCCAGCACCCTAGGGCTAGCGGGAGGCGTTTCTTCCTACGAGCAGTACTTC	CASTLGLAGGVSSYEQYF
few	TRBD1	TRBJ2-1	TRBV4-1	TGCGCCAGCAGCCAAGTTTGGGACAGTTACAATGAGCAGTTCTTC	CASSQVWDSYNEQFF
many	TRBD1	TRBJ2-2	TRBV25-1	TGTGCCAGCAAAGGGCCACAGGGGGCGAACACCGGGGAGCTGTTTTTT	CASKGPQGANTGELFF
few	-	TRBJ2-1	TRBV4-1	TGCGCCAGCAGCCAGGAGGCGGGACACCCTTCCGATGAGCAGTTCTTC	CASSQEAGHPSDEQFF
-	-	TRBJ1-5	TRBV12-3/TRBV12-4	TGTGCCAGCAGCCCCGTTGCTGGCAATCAGCCCCAGCATTTT	CASSPVAGNQPQHF
-	TRBD2	TRBJ2-4	TRBV27	TGTGCCAGCAGCATCGGGGGGGGGTCGTGGAGTCAGTACTTC	CASSIGGGSWSQYF
few	TRBD1	TRBJ1-1	TRBV7-3	TGTGCCAGCAGGGCAGGGGGCGGTGAAAATCGGGCTTTCTTT	CASRAGGGENRAFF
few	-	TRBJ2-7	TRBV2	TGTGCCAGCAGTGAGCGTCCAGGCTACGAGCAGTACTTC	CASSERPGYEQYF
many	-	TRBJ1-5	TRBV6-5	TGTGCCAGCAGTTACTCGGTAGGCCACCTACATTTT	CASSYSVGHLHF
many	TRBD2	TRBJ2-3	TRBV6-1	TGTGCCAGCAGAGTGGCGGGGGGCACAGATACGCAGTATTTT	CASRVAGGTDTQYF
-	TRBD1	TRBJ2-5	TRBV7-9	TGTGCCAGCAGCTTGGGGGACAGGGAGGAAGAGACCCAGTACTTC	CASSLGDREEETQYF
-	TRBD2	TRBJ2-1	TRBV6-1	TGTGCCAGCAGAACGAGACTAGCGGGGGCGACGGATGAGCAGTTCTTC	CASRTRLAGATDEQFF
few	TRBD2	TRBJ2-5	TRBV6-2/TRBV6-3	TGTGCCAGCATTCGAGCGGGGGGCCTGGAGACCCAGTACTTC	CASIRAGGLETQYF
few	TRBD2	TRBJ2-1	TRBV12-3/TRBV12-4	TGTGCCAGCACAAAGGGGAGGGGAGAACCACAGTTCTTC	CASTKGRGEPQFF
-	-	TRBJ1-2	TRBV20-1	TGCAGTGCTACCGGGACGAAAGCTAACTATGGCTACACCTTC	CSATGTKANYGYTF
few	-	TRBJ2-5	TRBV7-9	TGTGCCAGCAGCTCCGACTTGAAAGAGACCCAGTACTTC	CASSSDLKETQYF
-	-	TRBJ2-7	TRBV7-9	TGTGCCAGCAGCTTAGCGGAGGGGGTAGATCGGTACGAGCAGTACTTC	CASSLAEGVDRYEQYF
few	TRBD2	TRBJ2-3	TRBV4-2	TGTGCCAGCAGCTATCTAGCGGGAGGGGACACAGATACGCAGTATTTT	CASSYLAGGDTDTQYF
many	-	TRBJ1-1	TRBV4-3	TGCGCCAGCAGCCAAGTCCGGAACACTGAAGCTTTCTTT	CASSQVRNTEAFF
few	-	TRBJ2-3	TRBV29-1	TGCAGCGTTGCTCCGGGACTTTCTAGCACAGATACGCAGTATTTT	CSVAPGLSSTDTQYF
-	TRBD1	TRBJ2-2	TRBV7-9	TGTGCCAGCAGCTTAGTTGGACAGGCGAACGGGGAGCTGTTTTTT	CASSLVGQANGELFF
many	TRBD2	TRBJ2-7	TRBV12-3/TRBV12-4	TGTGCCAGCAGTCCTGGAGGACTAGCTTACGAGCAGTACTTC	CASSPGGLAYEQYF
-	-	TRBJ2-2	TRBV7-9	TGTGCCAGCAGCTTTTCGTGGCGGACGGAGAACACCGGGGAGCTGTTTTTT	CASSFSWRTENTGELFF
-	-	TRBJ2-1	TRBV2	TGTGCCAGCACCAGAGGCGGGGTTGAGCAGTTCTTC	CASTRGGVEQFF
few	-	TRBJ2-7	TRBV6-1	TGTGCCAGCAGCGAGACAGCCGGGTGGGCCTACGAGCAGTACTTC	CASSETAGWAYEQYF
many	-	TRBJ2-6	TRBV28	TGTGCCAGCAGTTCCACTAGGAGGGCCAACGTCCTGACTTTC	CASSSTRRANVLTF
-	TRBD2	TRBJ2-5	TRBV28	TGTGCCAGCACAGTCCGGGGACTAGCGGGGAATCAAGAGACCCAGTACTTC	CASTVRGLAGNQETQYF
-	TRBD1	TRBJ1-5	TRBV28	TGTGCCAGCAGTTTAGACAGGGGATATAGCAATCAGCCCCAGCATTTT	CASSLDRGYSNQPQHF
-	-	TRBJ2-5	TRBV5-6	TGTGCCAGCAGCTTGATCCGGGACCAAGAGACCCAGTACTTC	CASSLIRDQETQYF
many	-	TRBJ1-1	TRBV6-5	TGTGCCAGCAGTTACAGAATCGGTCCCTCGGGGTACACTGAAGCTTTCTTT	CASSYRIGPSGYTEAFF
many	-	TRBJ2-2	TRBV24-1	TGTGCCACCAGTGATGCAGGGTCGAGCACCGGGGAGCTGTTTTTT	CATSDAGSSTGELFF